The 6 T cell receptor beta chains given below trace back to one sample, sequenced in a study of blood T cell repertoires in COVID-19. Assay used: immunoSEQ multiplex PCR; TCRdb lists only in-frame clones, some missing. This sample has 110,000 to 150,000 clones; around nine tenths occur once, and the top ten carry around 5%. Source material: peripheral blood. These TCRs come from a human donor in a cohort sampled during active COVID-19.

The chain combines TRBV5-1 with TRBJ1-4; 8 bases are shared with TRBD1. J gave up 8 bases and V 2 bases, and 11 bases lay outside the gene matches. Germline V gene data show CDR1 as SGHRS and CDR2 as YFSETQ. CDR3 length equals 16 residues. The CDR3 loop reads CASSFSSQGVGEKLFF. CDR3 nucleotide sequence: TGCGCCAGCAGCTTTTCTTCACAGGGGGTTGGGGAAAAACTGTTTTTT.

The chain recombines TRBV2 with TRBJ1-1; 8 positions agree with TRBD1. The CDR3 has 15 amino acids. Germline CDR1 is SNHLY and CDR2 is FYNNEI. The V and J ends lost 8 bases and 2 bases, in that order; junction bases with no gene match: 10. As DNA, the CDR3 is TGTGCCAGCTCAGGACAGGGTCGGGAAAACACTGAAGCTTTCTTT. Its protein product is CASSGQGRENTEAFF. Based on the CDR3 plus reference TRBV2 and TRBJ1-1, the full variable domain is EPEVTQTPSHQVTQMGQEVILRCVPISNHLYFYWYRQILGQKVEFLVSFYNNEISEKSEIFDDQFSVERPDGSNFTLKIRSTKLEDSAMYFCASSGQGRENTEAFFGQGTRLTVV.

V usage is TRBV14 and J usage is TRBJ1-1; 8 bases are a match to TRBD1. The germline CDR1 and CDR2 sequences are SGHDN and FVKESK. Trimming cost V 1 base and J 4 bases; bases outside gene matches: 8. The CDR3 extends over 16 amino acids. CDR3 in amino acids: CASSQARRTGGTEAFF. The CDR3 coding sequence is TGTGCCAGCAGCCAAGCCCGTCGTACAGGGGGCACTGAAGCTTTCTTT.

The chain couples TRBV7-2 to TRBJ1-1, with TRBD1 as a possible D gene (5 bases). V was shortened by 0 bases and J by 0 bases, with 11 bases between the two germline ends. This CDR3 has 16 amino acids. Per germline, CDR1 SGHTA and CDR2 FQGNSA. The CDR3 loop reads CASSLAQGSMNTEAFF. The CDR3 coding sequence is TGTGCCAGCAGCTTAGCCCAGGGCAGCATGAACACTGAAGCTTTCTTT. The full variable domain, completed using reference TRBV7-2 and TRBJ1-1, is GAGVSQSPSNKVTEKGKDVELRCDPISGHTALYWYRQSLGQGLEFLIYFQGNSAPDKSGLPSDRFSAERTGGSVSTLTIQRTQQEDSAVYLCASSLAQGSMNTEAFFGQGTRLTVV.

The chain joins TRBV30 to TRBJ2-3; 10 bases are shared with TRBD2. Trimming at V came to 4 bases and at J to 10 bases, leaving 5 bases not matched to a gene. Germline values: CDR1 GTSNPN, CDR2 SVGIG (reference sequence). The CDR3 spans 12 residues. CDR3 amino acids: CAWNLAGEAQYF. For the CDR3, the DNA is TGTGCCTGGAATCTAGCGGGAGAAGCGCAGTATTTT.

V is TRBV5-5 and J is TRBJ1-2; D is undetermined. V gave up 2 bases and J gave up 5 bases, with 13 bases separating them. CDR1 and CDR2 from the germline V gene are SGHKS and YYEKEE (reference sequence). The CDR3 consists of 14 residues. CDR3 bases: TGTGCCAGCAGCTTTGAGGGTGCCAGGTATGGCTACACCTTC. This sequence encodes CASSFEGARYGYTF.